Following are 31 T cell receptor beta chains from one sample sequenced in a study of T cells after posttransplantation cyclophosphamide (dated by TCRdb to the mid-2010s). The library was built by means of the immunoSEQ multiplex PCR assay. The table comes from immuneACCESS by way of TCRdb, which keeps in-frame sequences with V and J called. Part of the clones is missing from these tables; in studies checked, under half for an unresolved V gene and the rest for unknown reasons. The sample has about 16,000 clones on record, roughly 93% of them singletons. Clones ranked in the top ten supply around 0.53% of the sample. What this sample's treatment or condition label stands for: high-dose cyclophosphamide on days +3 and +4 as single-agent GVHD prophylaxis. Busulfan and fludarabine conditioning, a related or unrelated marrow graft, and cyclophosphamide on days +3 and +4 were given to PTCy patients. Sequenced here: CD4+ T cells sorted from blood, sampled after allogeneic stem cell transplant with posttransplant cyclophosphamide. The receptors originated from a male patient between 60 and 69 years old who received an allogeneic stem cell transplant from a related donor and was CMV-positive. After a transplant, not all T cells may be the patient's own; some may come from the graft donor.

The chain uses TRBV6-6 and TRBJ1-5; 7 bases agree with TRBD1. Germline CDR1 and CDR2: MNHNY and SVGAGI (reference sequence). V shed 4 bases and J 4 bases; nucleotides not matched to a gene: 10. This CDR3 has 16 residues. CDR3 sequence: CASSSGQSETNQPQHF. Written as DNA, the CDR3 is TGTGCCAGCAGTTCGGGACAGTCGGAGACTAATCAGCCCCAGCATTTT.

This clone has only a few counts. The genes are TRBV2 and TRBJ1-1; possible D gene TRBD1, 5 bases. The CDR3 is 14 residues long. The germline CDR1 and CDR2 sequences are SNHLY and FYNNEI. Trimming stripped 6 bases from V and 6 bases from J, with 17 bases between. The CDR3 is CASRKQASTPEAFF. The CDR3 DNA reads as TGTGCCAGCAGAAAACAGGCTTCAACACCTGAAGCTTTCTTT. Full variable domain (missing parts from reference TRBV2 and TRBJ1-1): EPEVTQTPSHQVTQMGQEVILRCVPISNHLYFYWYRQILGQKVEFLVSFYNNEISEKSEIFDDQFSVERPDGSNFTLKIRSTKLEDSAMYFCASRKQASTPEAFFGQGTRLTVV.

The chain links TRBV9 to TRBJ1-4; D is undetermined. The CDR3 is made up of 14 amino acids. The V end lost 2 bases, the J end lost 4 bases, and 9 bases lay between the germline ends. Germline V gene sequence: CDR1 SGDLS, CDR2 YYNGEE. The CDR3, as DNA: TGTGCCAGCAGCGTCCAGGATTTTAATGAAAAACTGTTTTTT. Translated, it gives CASSVQDFNEKLFF.

CDR3 DNA sequence: TGTGCCAGCAGTTACTCGAGGCCCCCTGTTAACACTGAAGCTTTCTTT. Encoded protein: CASSYSRPPVNTEAFF. This chain joins TRBV6-5 and TRBJ1-1, with D uncertain. CDR1 and CDR2 (germline): MNHEY, SVGAGI. The CDR3 is 16 residues long. Trimming pared 0 bases from V and 2 bases from J, leaving 13 bases between.

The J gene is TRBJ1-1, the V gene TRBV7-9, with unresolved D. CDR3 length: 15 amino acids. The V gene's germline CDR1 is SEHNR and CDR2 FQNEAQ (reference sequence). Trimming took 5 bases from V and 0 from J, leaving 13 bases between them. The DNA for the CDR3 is TGTGCCAGCAGCCCCCGGGAGCGCTTGAACACTGAAGCTTTCTTT. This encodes CASSPRERLNTEAFF. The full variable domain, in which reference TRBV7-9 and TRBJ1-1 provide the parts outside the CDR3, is DTGVSQNPRHKITKRGQNVTFRCDPISEHNRLYWYRQTLGQGPEFLTYFQNEAQLEKSRLLSDRFSAERPKGSFSTLEIQRTEQGDSAMYLCASSPRERLNTEAFFGQGTRLTVV.

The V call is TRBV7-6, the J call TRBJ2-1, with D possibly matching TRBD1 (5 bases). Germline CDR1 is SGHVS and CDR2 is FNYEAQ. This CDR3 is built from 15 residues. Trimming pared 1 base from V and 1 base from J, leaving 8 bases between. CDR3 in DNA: TGTGCCAGCAGCTTAGGTCAGGGATCCTACAATGAGCAGTTCTTC. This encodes CASSLGQGSYNEQFF.

CDR3 coding DNA: TGTGCCAGCAGCCCCAGGGGGCTGGGGGGCTACACCTTC. It specifies CASSPRGLGGYTF. V gene TRBV27 combines with J gene TRBJ1-2, with 8 bases that match TRBD1. The CDR3 totals 13 residues. Germline V gene data show CDR1 as MNHEY and CDR2 as SMNVEV (reference sequence). The trim removed 6 bases at V and 8 bases at J, leaving 8 bases unmatched.

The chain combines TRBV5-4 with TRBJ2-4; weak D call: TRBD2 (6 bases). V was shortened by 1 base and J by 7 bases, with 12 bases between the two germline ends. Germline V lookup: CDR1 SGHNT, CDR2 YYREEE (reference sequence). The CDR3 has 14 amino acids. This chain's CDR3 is CASSLRGGGNIQYF. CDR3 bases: TGTGCCAGCAGCTTGAGGGGAGGAGGGAACATTCAGTACTTC.

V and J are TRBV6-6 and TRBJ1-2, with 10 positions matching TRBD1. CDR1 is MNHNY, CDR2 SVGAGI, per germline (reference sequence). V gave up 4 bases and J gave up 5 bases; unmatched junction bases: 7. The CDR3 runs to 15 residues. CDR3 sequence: CASSSPDRGSYGYTF. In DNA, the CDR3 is TGTGCCAGCAGTTCTCCGGACAGGGGGTCTTATGGCTACACCTTC.

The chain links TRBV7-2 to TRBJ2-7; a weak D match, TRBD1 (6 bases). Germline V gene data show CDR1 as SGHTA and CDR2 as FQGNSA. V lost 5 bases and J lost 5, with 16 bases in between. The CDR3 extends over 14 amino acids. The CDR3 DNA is TGTGCCAGCAGCCCTACTACAGGGTTCCACGAGCAGTACTTC. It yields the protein CASSPTTGFHEQYF.

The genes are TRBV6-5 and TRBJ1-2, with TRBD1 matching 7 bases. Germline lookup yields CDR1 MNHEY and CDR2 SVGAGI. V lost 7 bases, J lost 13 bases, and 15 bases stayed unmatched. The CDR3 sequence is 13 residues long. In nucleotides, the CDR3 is TGTGCCAGCACTCAAACAGGGGCGCGCCGGGTCACCTTC. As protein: CASTQTGARRVTF.

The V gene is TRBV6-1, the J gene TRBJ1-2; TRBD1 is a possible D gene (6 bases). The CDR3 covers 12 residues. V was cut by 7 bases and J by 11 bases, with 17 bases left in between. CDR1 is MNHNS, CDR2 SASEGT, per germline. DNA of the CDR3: TGTGCCAGCACCGAAGGGGACAAAATATACACCTTC. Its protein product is CASTEGDKIYTF.

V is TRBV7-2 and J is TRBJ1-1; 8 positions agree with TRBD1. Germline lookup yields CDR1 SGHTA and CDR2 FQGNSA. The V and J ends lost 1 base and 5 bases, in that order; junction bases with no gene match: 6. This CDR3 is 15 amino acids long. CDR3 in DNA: TGTGCCAGCAGCTTAGTAGCAGGGGGCAGGACTGAAGCTTTCTTT. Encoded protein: CASSLVAGGRTEAFF.

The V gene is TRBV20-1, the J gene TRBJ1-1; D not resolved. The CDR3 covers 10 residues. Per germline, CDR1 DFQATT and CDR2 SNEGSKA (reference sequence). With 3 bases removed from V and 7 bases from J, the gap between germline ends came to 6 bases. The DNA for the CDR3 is TGCAGTGCTAGTTTCAGTGAAGCTTTCTTT. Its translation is CSASFSEAFF.

In DNA form, the CDR3 reads TGCGCCAGCAGAGAATCGACAGGGGGCGCGAGGGGCTACACCTTC. Translating it yields CASRESTGGARGYTF. The rearrangement uses TRBV5-1 and TRBJ1-2; TRBD1 agrees at 10 bases. Germline CDR1 is SGHRS and CDR2 is YFSETQ. The CDR3 runs to 15 residues. The trim removed 5 bases at V and 8 bases at J, leaving 12 bases unmatched.

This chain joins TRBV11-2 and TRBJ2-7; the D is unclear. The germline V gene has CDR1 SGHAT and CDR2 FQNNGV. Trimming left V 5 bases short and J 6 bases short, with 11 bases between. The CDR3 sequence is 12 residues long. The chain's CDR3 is CASSRESPEQYF. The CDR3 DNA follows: TGTGCCAGCAGCCGCGAGTCCCCCGAGCAGTACTTC.

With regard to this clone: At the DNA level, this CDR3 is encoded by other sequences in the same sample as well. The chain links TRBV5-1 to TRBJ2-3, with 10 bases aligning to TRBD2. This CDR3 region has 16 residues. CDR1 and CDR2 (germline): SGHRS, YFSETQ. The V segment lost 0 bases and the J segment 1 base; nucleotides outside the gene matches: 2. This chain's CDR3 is CASSLGLAGGTDTQYF. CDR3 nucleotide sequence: TGCGCCAGCAGCTTGGGACTAGCGGGTGGCACAGATACGCAGTATTTT.

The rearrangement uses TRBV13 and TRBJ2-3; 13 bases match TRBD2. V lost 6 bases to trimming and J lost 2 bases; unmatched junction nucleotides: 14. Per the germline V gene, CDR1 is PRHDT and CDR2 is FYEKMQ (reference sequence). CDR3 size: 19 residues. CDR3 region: CASRPRLAGGMEATDTQYF. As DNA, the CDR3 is TGTGCCAGCAGGCCAAGACTAGCGGGGGGTATGGAGGCCACAGATACGCAGTATTTT.

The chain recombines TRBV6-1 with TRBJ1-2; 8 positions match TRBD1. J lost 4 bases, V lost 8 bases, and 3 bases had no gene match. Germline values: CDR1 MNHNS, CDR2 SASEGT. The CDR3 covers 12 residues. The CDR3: CASRTGIYGYTF. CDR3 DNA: TGTGCCAGCCGGACAGGGATCTATGGCTACACCTTC.

CDR3 in amino acids: CASSEQYMVHEQYF. The CDR3 coding sequence is TGTGCCAGCAGTGAGCAGTATATGGTACACGAGCAGTACTTC. V is TRBV6-1 and J is TRBJ2-7; D unclear. The CDR3 contains 14 residues. V was pared by 3 bases and J by 5 bases, with 14 bases between. The germline CDR1 and CDR2 sequences are MNHNS and SASEGT.

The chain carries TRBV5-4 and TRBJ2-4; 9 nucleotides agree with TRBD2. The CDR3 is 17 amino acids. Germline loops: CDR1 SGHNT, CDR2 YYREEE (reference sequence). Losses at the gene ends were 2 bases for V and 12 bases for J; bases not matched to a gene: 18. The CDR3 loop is CASSFVEGGGAGRSQYF. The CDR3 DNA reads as TGTGCCAGCAGCTTTGTTGAGGGCGGGGGGGCCGGTCGGAGTCAGTACTTC.

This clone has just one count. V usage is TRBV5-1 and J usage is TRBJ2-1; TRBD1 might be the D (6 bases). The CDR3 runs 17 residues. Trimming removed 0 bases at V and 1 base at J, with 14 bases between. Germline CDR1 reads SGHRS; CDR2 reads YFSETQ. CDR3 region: CASSLESRGWSYNEQFF. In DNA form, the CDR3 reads TGCGCCAGCAGCTTGGAGAGCAGGGGTTGGTCCTACAATGAGCAGTTCTTC. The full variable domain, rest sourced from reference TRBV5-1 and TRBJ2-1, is KAGVTQTPRYLIKTRGQQVTLSCSPISGHRSVSWYQQTPGQGLQFLFEYFSETQRNKGNFPGRFSGRQFSNSRSEMNVSTLELGDSALYLCASSLESRGWSYNEQFFGPGTRLTVL.

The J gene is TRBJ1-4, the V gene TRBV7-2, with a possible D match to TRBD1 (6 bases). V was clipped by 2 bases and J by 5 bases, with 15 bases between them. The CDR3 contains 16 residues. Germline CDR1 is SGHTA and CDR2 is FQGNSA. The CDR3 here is CASSLFGGLPNEKLFF. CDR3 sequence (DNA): TGTGCCAGCAGCTTATTCGGGGGGCTCCCGAATGAAAAACTGTTTTTT.

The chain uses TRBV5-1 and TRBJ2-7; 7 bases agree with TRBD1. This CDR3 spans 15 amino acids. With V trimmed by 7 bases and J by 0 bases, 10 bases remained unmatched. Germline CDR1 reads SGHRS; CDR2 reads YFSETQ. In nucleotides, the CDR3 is TGCGCCAGCTCTACGACAGGGTCGATCTCCTACGAGCAGTACTTC. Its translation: CASSTTGSISYEQYF.

For the CDR3, the DNA is TGTGCCAGCAGTGAAACCGGGAGAAACTATGGCTACACCTTC. This translates into CASSETGRNYGYTF. This chain joins TRBV2 and TRBJ1-2; no clear D. The V end was cut by 2 bases, the J end by 2 bases, with 9 bases between. This CDR3 has 14 residues. Germline V gene data show CDR1 as SNHLY and CDR2 as FYNNEI.

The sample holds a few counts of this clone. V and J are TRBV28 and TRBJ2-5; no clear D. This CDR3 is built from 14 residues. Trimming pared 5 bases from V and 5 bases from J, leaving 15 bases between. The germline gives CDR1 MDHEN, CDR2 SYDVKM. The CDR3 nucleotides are TGTGCCAGCAGTCCTACCCCCGCCAGGGAGACCCAGTACTTC. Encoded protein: CASSPTPARETQYF.

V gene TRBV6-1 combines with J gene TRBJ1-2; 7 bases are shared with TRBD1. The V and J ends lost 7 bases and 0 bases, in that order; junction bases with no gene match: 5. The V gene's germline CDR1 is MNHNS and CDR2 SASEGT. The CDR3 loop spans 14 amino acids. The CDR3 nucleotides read TGTGCCAGCACTATTCAGGGGGCTAACTATGGCTACACCTTC. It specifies CASTIQGANYGYTF.

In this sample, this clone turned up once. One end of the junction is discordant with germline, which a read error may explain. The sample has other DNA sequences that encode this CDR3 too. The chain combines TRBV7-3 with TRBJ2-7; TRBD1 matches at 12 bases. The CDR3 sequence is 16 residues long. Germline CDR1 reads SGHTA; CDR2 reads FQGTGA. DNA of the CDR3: TGCGCCAGCAGCCCCCAGGCCGGGACAGGGGGCGACGAGCAGTACTTC. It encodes CASSPQAGTGGDEQYF.

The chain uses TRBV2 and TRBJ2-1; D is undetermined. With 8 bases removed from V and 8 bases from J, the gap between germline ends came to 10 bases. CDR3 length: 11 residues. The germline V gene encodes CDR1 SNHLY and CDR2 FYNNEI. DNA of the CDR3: TGTGCCAGCTTTCCGAGGCATGAGCAGTTCTTC. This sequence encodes CASFPRHEQFF.

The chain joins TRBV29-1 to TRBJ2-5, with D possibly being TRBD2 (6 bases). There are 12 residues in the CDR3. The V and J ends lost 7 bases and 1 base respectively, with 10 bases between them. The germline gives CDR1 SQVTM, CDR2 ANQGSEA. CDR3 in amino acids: CSASGVQETQYF. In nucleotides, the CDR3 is TGCAGCGCCTCGGGGGTCCAAGAGACCCAGTACTTC.

The CDR3 sequence: CASRGPGQGESSLAGGAFF. CDR3 DNA sequence: TGTGCCAGCAGGGGTCCGGGACAGGGGGAATCATCACTGGCAGGGGGAGCTTTCTTT. The chain has TRBV4-2 and TRBJ1-1; 11 positions agree with TRBD1. CDR3 length: 19 amino acids. Germline loops: CDR1 LGHNA, CDR2 YNFKEQ. V was clipped by 6 bases and J by 10 bases; unmatched bases: 25.